This T cell receptor beta chain was captured in a study of T cell clusters in autoimmune cytopenias. Regarding the study as a whole: Clustering suggested that physiological T cell clusters were missing in primary autoimmune cytopenia patients. TRB repertoire shifts in secondary cytopenia and chronic lymphocytic leukemia mostly reflected lymphoma, not autoimmunity.

This clonotype registers medium-sized (0.01 to 0.1%) by frequency. Its antigen is not known. About 37,500 genome equivalents of blood DNA were amplified for TRB. CDR3 size: 14 residues. Looked up from germline, CDR1 is SQVTM and CDR2 is ANQGSEA. Multiplex touch-down PCR amplified TRB using TRB-A and TRB-B pools in one tube. TCRdb derives one entry per CDR3 protein from the multiplex PCR reads, leaving out DNA. This sample's clone table lists around 2,700 distinct CDR3 sequences. These data also featured in a second study, about T cell repertoires in aging, cancer and after chemotherapy. From that paper: Pre- and post-chemotherapy samples were paired from chronic lymphocytic leukemia patients treated with fludarabine- or bendamustine-based regimens. Thymic emigration or peripheral T cell expansion may be impaired by lymphoid organ infiltration in hematological cancer.

The chain uses TRBV29-1 and TRBJ2-1; TCRdb outputs TRBD1, but without DNA this stays unchecked. The source of this sequence is a human donor with an autoimmune cytopenia or autoimmune hepatitis (not recorded which). The sequenced material came from peripheral blood. This CDR3 reads CSVYSGTGSYEQFF.